The present T cell receptor (beta chain) was sequenced within a study of T-cell reconstitution after alpha-beta-depleted transplantation in children. Unique molecular identifiers were built into the TCRbeta library. Using its own MiXCR run on the PCR reads, TCRdb lists one record per CDR3 protein. The data hold 200,000 to 300,000 distinct CDR3 sequences, with around 13% observed a single time. Germline lookup yields CDR1 SGHRS and CDR2 YFSETQ. Deletions cut 1 base from V and 0 bases from J, with 10 bases between. This CDR3 contains 15 residues. This clonotype was seen ten or more times. This TCR was sampled from a human donor who donated a stem cell graft to a child with acute lymphoblastic leukemia. Source: PBMCs from the stem cell graft donor, taken from the stem cell graft. The V and J genes are TRBV5-1 and TRBJ1-2; TRBD1 might be the D (5 bases). The CDR3 reads CASSLLQGPNYGYTF. In DNA, the CDR3 is TGCGCCAGCAGCTTGCTGCAGGGCCCTAACTATGGCTACACCTTC.